The clone carrying this T cell receptor beta chain appeared many times. Its specificity is not known. TCRdb ran MiXCR on the 5' RACE reads and lists one entry per CDR3 protein. The profile shows more than 300,000 distinct CDR3 sequences, around 4.3% of them singletons. V lost 5 bases to trimming and J lost 1 base, with 6 bases between them. Germline CDR1 reads SGHTA; CDR2 reads FQGNSA. There are 14 residues in the CDR3. The sample comes from a study of T cells after yellow fever vaccination. Study details: It was SMART-Seq v4 Ultra Low Input that prepared the fractions with low cell numbers. Findings and caveats of the study: Contaminants from the bulk population, in the form of abundant clonotypes, could be found in FACS-sorted repertoires.

This TCR was recovered from a man younger than 30 who received the YFV17D yellow fever vaccine. The gene calls are TRBV7-2 and TRBJ2-6; D not resolved. The source was PBMCs, collected 15 days after the yellow fever booster vaccination. CDR3 DNA: TGTGCCAGCAGCGAACTATCTGGGGCCAACGTCCTGACTTTC. Protein product: CASSELSGANVLTF.